The 14 T cell receptor beta chains in this list originate from one sample, sequenced in a study of blood T cell repertoires in COVID-19. Generated by immunoSEQ multiplex PCR, the TCRdb table keeps only in-frame clones and is missing some. The sample includes 310,000 or so clones, more than 75% seen only once; the top ten take roughly 4.1%. Specimen: peripheral blood. Receptors originate from a woman in her fifties or sixties with active or convalescent COVID-19.

CDR3: CASSLREIVSSYNSPLHF. The CDR3 DNA sequence: TGCGCCAGCAGCTTGCGTGAGATCGTGAGCTCCTATAATTCACCCCTCCACTTT. The V and J genes are TRBV5-1 and TRBJ1-6, with D hard to call. Germline-derived CDR1 and CDR2 are SGHRS and YFSETQ. The CDR3 loop spans 18 amino acids. V was pared by 1 base and J by 0 bases, with 14 bases between.

The V gene is TRBV24-1, the J gene TRBJ1-2; D unclear. With 10 bases removed from V and 0 bases from J, the gap between germline ends came to 11 bases. The germline V gene encodes CDR1 KGHDR and CDR2 SFDVKD. This CDR3 is 13 amino acids long. The CDR3 sequence: CATSEKTNYGYTF. The CDR3 coding sequence is TGTGCCACATCAGAAAAAACTAACTATGGCTACACCTTC.

The count of this clone is one. The chain couples TRBV10-3 to TRBJ2-1, with D possibly being TRBD2 (5 bases). CDR3 length: 16 residues. V was pared by 6 bases and J by 4 bases, with 19 bases between. CDR1 and CDR2 (germline): ENHRY, SYGVKD. In DNA, the CDR3 is TGTGCCATCAGCTCGCCCAGGACGGGAAGTTACAATGAGCAGTTCTTC. Translation gives CAISSPRTGSYNEQFF.

Turning to this clone: Because the CDR3's place on the DNA is in doubt, the DNA is left out and the CDR3 is given as listed by TCRdb. The chain is built from TRBV7-5 and TRBJ1-3. TRBV7-5 is annotated as a pseudogene. The CDR3 sequence runs 18 residues, both termini included. CDR3 residues: CARSLYFCFLNSGNTIYF.

This chain uses TRBV5-4 with TRBJ2-1; TRBD2 matches 14 bases. CDR3 length equals 16 residues. V gave up 3 bases and J gave up 6 bases; unmatched junction bases: 5. CDR1 and CDR2 from the germline V gene are SGHNT and YYREEE (reference sequence). The DNA of the CDR3 is TGTGCCAGCAGCTCGCTGGGGACTAGCGGGGGCAATGAGCAGTTCTTC. Amino acids: CASSSLGTSGGNEQFF.

The gene calls are TRBV29-1 and TRBJ1-2; no firm D call. The germline V gene has CDR1 SQVTM and CDR2 ANQGSEA. V lost 4 bases and J lost 6, with 9 bases in between. The CDR3 is 11 amino acids. In DNA form, the CDR3 reads TGCAGCGTTGTGCGTGAGAATGGCTACACCTTC. This sequence encodes CSVVRENGYTF.

The gene calls are TRBV7-3 and TRBJ2-1; 7 bases are shared with TRBD2. CDR3 size: 15 residues. The germline CDR1 and CDR2 sequences are SGHTA and FQGTGA. After removal of 3 bases from V and 6 bases from J, the junction contained 8 bases not matched to a gene. This chain's CDR3 is CASSLGRAPANEQFF. The CDR3 nucleotides are TGTGCCAGCAGCTTGGGGAGGGCACCAGCCAATGAGCAGTTCTTC.

The rearrangement joins TRBV28 to TRBJ1-1, with D hard to call. The CDR3 sequence is 13 residues long. Trimming pared 3 bases from V and 4 bases from J, leaving 9 bases between. The germline V gene encodes CDR1 MDHEN and CDR2 SYDVKM. The CDR3 sequence: CASSFRETTEAFF. The CDR3 DNA follows: TGTGCCAGCAGTTTCCGGGAGACCACTGAAGCTTTCTTT.

This chain joins TRBV7-2 and TRBJ2-3; maybe TRBD2 (6 bases). V was pared by 1 base and J by 5 bases, with 13 bases between. Germline V gene data show CDR1 as SGHTA and CDR2 as FQGNSA. The CDR3 loop spans 15 amino acids. DNA of the CDR3: TGTGCCAGCAGCTTAGACGGGAGAGGGGAAGATACGCAGTATTTT. It is translated as CASSLDGRGEDTQYF.

The chain joins TRBV9 to TRBJ1-1; D might be TRBD1 (5 bases). CDR1 and CDR2 (germline): SGDLS, YYNGEE. V lost 3 bases and J 0 bases, leaving 12 bases between the germline ends. This CDR3 has 15 amino acids. The CDR3 spells CASSGVGPMNTEAFF. In nucleotides, the CDR3 is TGTGCCAGCAGCGGAGTGGGGCCTATGAACACTGAAGCTTTCTTT.

This clone occurred once. The chain joins TRBV6-5 to TRBJ2-7; no clear D gene. From germline, CDR1 is MNHEY and CDR2 SVGAGI. Trimming left V 6 bases short and J 2 bases short, with 17 bases between. This CDR3 has 15 residues. Here the CDR3 DNA reads TGTGCCAGCAGGCTCAGCAGGAAGGCCACCTACGAGCAGTACTTC. Protein product: CASRLSRKATYEQYF.

The V and J genes are TRBV29-1 and TRBJ1-3; a weak D match, TRBD1 (6 bases). This CDR3 contains 13 residues. Deletions cut 6 bases from V and 3 bases from J, with 12 bases between. Germline lookup yields CDR1 SQVTM and CDR2 ANQGSEA. In DNA form, the CDR3 reads TGCAGCGTCCGCGACAGGAATGGAAACACCATATATTTT. Translated: CSVRDRNGNTIYF.

The genes are TRBV29-1 and TRBJ1-1; D unresolved. Germline V gene sequence: CDR1 SQVTM, CDR2 ANQGSEA. V was shortened by 7 bases and J by 4 bases, with 10 bases between the two germline ends. CDR3 length equals 11 residues. CDR3 region: CSALTSTEAFF. CDR3 bases: TGCAGCGCTCTGACAAGCACTGAAGCTTTCTTT.

V usage is TRBV7-2 and J usage is TRBJ1-5; D unclear. Trimming stripped 4 bases from V and 4 bases from J, with 17 bases between. This CDR3 contains 16 residues. Germline CDR1 SGHTA, CDR2 FQGNSA. Here the CDR3 DNA reads TGTGCCAGCAGCTCTCGGCTGGACCCGGGGAATCAGCCCCAGCATTTT. It translates to CASSSRLDPGNQPQHF.